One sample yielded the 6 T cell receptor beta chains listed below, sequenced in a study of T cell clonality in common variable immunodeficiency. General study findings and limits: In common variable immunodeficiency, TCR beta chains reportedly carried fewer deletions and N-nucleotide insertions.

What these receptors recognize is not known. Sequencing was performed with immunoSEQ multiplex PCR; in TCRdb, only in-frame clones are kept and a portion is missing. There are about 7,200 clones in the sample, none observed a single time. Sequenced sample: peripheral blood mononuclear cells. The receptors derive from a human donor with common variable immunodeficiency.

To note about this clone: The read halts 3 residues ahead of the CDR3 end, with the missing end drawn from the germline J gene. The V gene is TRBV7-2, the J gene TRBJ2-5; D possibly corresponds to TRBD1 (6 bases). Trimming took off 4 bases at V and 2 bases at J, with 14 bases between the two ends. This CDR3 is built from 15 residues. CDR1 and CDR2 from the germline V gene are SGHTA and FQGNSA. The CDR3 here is CASSSPGQGQETQYF. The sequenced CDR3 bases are TGTGCCAGCAGCTCCCCTGGGCAGGGGCAAGAGACC.

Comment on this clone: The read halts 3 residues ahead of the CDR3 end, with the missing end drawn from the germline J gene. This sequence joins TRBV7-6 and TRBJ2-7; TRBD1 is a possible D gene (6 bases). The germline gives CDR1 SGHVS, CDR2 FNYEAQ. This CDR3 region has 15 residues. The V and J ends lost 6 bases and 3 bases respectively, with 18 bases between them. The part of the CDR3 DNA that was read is TGTGCCAGCAGTATCGGGACACTTTTTTTCTACGAG. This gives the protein CASSIGTLFFYE. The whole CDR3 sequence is CASSIGTLFFYEQYF.

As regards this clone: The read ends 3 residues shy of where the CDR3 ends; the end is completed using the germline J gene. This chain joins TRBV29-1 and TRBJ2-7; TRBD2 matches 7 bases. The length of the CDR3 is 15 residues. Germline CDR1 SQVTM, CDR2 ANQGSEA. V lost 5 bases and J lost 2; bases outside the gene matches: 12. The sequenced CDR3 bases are TGCAGCGTTTCTCCCTCGGGGGAGGGCCCCTACGAG. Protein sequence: CSVSPSGEGPYE. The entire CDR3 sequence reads CSVSPSGEGPYEQYF.

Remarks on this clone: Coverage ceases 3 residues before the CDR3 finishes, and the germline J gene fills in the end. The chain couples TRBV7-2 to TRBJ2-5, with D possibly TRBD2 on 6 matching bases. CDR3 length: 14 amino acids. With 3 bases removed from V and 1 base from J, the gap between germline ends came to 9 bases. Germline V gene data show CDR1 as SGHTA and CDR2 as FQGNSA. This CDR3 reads CASSLDYSQETQYF. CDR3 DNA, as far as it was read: TGTGCCAGCAGCTTGGACTATTCCCAAGAGACC.

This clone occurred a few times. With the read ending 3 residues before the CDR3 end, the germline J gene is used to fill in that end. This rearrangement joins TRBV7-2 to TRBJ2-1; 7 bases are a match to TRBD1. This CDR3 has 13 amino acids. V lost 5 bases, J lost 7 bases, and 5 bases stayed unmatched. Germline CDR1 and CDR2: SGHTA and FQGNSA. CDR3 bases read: TGTGCCAGCAGCCTGTACAGGGGTAATGAG. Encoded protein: CASSLYRGNE. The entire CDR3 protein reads CASSLYRGNEQFF.

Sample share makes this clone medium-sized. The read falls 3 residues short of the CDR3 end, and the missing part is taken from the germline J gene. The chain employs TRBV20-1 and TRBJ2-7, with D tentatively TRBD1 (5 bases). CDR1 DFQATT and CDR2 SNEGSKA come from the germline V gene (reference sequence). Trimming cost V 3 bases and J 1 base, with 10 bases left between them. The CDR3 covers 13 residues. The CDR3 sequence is CSARKQGSYEQYF. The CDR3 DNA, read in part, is TGCAGTGCTAGGAAGCAGGGTTCCTACGAG.